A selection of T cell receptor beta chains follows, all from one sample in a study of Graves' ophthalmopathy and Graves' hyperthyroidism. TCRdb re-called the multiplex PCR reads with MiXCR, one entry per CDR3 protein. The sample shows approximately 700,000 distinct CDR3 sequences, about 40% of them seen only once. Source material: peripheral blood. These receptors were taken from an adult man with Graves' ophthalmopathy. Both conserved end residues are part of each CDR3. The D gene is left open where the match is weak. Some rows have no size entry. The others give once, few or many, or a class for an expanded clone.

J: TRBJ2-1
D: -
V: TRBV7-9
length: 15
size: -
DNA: TGTGCCAGCAGCTTAGCGGGGGGTCCCGTCAGTGAGCAGTTCTTC
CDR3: CASSLAGGPVSEQFF

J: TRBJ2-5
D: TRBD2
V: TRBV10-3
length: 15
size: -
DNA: TGTGCCATCAGTGCTAGCGGGAGGTACCAAGAGACCCAGTACTTC
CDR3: CAISASGRYQETQYF

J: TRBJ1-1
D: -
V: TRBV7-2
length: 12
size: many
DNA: TGTGCCAGCAGAGCGGACGACACTGAAGCTTTCTTT
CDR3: CASRADDTEAFF

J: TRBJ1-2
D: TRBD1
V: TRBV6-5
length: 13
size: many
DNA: TGTGCCAGCAACGGACAGGAGGGCTATGGCTACACCTTC
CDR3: CASNGQEGYGYTF

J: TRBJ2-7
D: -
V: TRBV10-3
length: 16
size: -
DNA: -
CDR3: CAICSASRDRTYEQYF

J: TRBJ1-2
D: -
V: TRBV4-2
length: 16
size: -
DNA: TGTGCCAGCAGCCAAGTGGTGGGGGCAACTAACTATGGCTACACCTTC
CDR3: CASSQVVGATNYGYTF

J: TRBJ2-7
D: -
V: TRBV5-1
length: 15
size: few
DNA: TGCGCCAGCAGCTTTGAGGCGGGGTTCGCCTACGAGCAGTACTTC
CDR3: CASSFEAGFAYEQYF

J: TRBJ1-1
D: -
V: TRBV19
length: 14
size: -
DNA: TGTGCCAGTAGTACCGACAGCATGATCACTGAAGCCTTCTTT
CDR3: CASSTDSMITEAFF

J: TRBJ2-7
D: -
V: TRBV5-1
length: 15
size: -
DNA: TGCGCCAGCAGCCCGGATCCAGGGTACGGCTACGAGCAGTACTTC
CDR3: CASSPDPGYGYEQYF

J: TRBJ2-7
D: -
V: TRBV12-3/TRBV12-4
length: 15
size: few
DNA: TGTGCCAGCAGTTTGGGGGCGGGGTTTTTTGACGAGCAGTACTTC
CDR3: CASSLGAGFFDEQYF

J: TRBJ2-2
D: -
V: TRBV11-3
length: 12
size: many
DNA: TGTGCCAGCCTAGCCCACACCGGGAAGCTGTTTTTT
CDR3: CASLAHTGKLFF

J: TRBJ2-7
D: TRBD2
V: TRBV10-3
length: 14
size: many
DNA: TGTGCCATCAGTGAGGTAGCGGGACCCTACGAGCAGTACTTC
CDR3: CAISEVAGPYEQYF

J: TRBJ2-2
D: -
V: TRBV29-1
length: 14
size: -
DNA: TGCAGCGTTGAAGATCCCAGTGGGAGCCGGGAGCTGTTTTTT
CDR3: CSVEDPSGSRELFF

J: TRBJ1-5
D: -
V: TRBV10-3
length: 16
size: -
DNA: TGTGCCAGCAGTGAAGTCGGAGGGGCTAGCAATCAGCTCCAGCATTTT
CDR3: CASSEVGGASNQLQHF

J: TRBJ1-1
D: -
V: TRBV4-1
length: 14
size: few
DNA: TGCGCCAGCAGCTACCGGGCAGGAGGCACTGAAGCTTTCTTT
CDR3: CASSYRAGGTEAFF

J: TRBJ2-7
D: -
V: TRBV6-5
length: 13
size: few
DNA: TGTGCCAGCAGTGAAGTCGGGGCCTACGAGCAGTACTTC
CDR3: CASSEVGAYEQYF

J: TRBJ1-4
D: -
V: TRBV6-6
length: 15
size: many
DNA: TGTGCCAGCAGGCGTGCGCAGGGAGCTAATGAAAAACTGTTTTTT
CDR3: CASRRAQGANEKLFF

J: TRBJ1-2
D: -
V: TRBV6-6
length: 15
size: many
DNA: TGTGCCAGCAGTAAGGAGAGCAGCCACTTCTATGGCTACACCTTC
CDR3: CASSKESSHFYGYTF

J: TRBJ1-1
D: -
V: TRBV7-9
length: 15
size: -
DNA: TGTGCCAGCAGCCCAGGGGACTCCATGAACACTGAAGCTTTCTTT
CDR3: CASSPGDSMNTEAFF

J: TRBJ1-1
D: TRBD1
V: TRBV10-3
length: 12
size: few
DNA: TGTGCCAGCGGAGACAGGGTTGCTGAAGCTTTCTTT
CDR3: CASGDRVAEAFF

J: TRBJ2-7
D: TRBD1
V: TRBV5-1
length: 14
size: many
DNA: TGCGCCAGCAGCTTTACAGGGGCGGCCTACGAGCAGTACTTC
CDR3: CASSFTGAAYEQYF

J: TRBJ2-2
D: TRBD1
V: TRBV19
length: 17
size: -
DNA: TGTGCCAGTAGGACCGGATCGACAGGGATGAGAACCGGGGAGCTGTTTTTT
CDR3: CASRTGSTGMRTGELFF

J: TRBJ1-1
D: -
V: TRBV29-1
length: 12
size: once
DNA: TGCAGCGTTGAGGGTTCGGAGGGTGAAGCTTTCTTT
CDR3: CSVEGSEGEAFF

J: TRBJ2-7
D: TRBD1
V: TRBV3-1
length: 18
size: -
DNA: TGTGCCAGCAGCCAACTACGAGTGGGACAGGGTCGAGTCTACGAGCAGTACTTC
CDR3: CASSQLRVGQGRVYEQYF

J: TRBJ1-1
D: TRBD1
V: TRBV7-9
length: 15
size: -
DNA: TGTGCCAGCAGTACCGGGACAGGGCACAACACTGAAGCTTTCTTT
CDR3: CASSTGTGHNTEAFF

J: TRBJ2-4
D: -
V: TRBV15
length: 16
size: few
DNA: TGTGCCACCAGCAGAGAGTCAAGTATAGCCAAAAACATTCAGTACTTC
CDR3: CATSRESSIAKNIQYF

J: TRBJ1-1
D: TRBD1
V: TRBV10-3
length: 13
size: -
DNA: TGTGCCACCCGGGACAGGCAGACCCCCGAAGCTTTCTTT
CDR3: CATRDRQTPEAFF

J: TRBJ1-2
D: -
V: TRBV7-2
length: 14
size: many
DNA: TGTGCCAGCAGCCCCTACCGGTTCTCCGATGGCTACACCTTC
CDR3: CASSPYRFSDGYTF

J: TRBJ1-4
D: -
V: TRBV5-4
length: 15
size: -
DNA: TGTGCCAGCGGTTCTATCGGGGAGGCGCATGAAAAACTGTTTTTT
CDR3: CASGSIGEAHEKLFF